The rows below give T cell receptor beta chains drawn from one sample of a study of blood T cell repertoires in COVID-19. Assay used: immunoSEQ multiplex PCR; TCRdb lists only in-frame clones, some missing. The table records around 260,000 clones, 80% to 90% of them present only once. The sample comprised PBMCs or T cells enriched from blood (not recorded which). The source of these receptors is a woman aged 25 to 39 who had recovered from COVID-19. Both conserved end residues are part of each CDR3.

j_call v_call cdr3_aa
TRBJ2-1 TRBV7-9 CASNVQRAVNEQFF
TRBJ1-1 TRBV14 CASSQVLGGNTEAFF
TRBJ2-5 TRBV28 CASSHRLAGGRETQYF
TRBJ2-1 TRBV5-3 CARSPPPYRGLLYNEQFF
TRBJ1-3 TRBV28 CASSLLYGDSGNTIYF
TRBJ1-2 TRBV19 CASSPGTLANGYTF
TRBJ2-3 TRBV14 CASSQLQGVADTQYF
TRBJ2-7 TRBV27 CASSLPPPGQGRFYEQYF
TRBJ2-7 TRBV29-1 CSVEFIKDRSYEQYF
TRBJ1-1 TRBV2 CASTGFVTSNTEAFF
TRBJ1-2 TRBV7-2 CASSPGRTTMAGYTF
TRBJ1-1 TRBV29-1 CSHGGRSNTEAFF
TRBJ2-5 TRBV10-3 CAISDFSETSDISAETQYF
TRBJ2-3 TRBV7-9 CAGSSGRFTDTQYF
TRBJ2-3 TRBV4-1 CASSFGTGRVDTQYF
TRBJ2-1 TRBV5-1 CASSLATGSAYNEQFF
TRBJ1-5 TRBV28 CAGSQGEEVHSQHF
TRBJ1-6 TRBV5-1 CASSPNAGGAGSPLHF
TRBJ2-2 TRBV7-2 CASSFFSGGVTGELFF
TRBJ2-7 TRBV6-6 CASSYSNPPERF
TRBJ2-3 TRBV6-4 CASSDSEVWVTDTQYF
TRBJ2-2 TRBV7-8 CASSLIGGLAGGSHTGELFF
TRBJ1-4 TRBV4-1 CASSQAPPGGSGEKLFF
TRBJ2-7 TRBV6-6 CASSYDPGDYEQYF
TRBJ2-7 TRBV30 CAWREAGARYEQYF
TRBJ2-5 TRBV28 CASSPSLRHQETQYF
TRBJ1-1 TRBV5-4 CASSLGGEELNTEAFF
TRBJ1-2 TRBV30 CAWRAGGRYGYTF
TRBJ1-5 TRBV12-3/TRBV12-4 CASSSRYQPQHF
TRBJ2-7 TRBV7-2 CASSFLGTGSYEQYF
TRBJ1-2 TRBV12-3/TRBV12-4 CASSRDSVGGYTF
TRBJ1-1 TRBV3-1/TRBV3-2 CASSLQTGLNTEAFF
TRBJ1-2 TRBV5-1 CASSLGAGTGRGYTF
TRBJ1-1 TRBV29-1 CSVAGGANMNTEAFF
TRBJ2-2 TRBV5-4 CASSQRQPNTGELFF
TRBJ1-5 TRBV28 CASRADRGQPQHF
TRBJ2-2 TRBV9 CASSVESGGAFTGELFF
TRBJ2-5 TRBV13 CASSLGLRLRKETQYF
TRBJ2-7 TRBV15 CATSRDAGAVTYEQYF
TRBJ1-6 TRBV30 CAWRDYRVFGGSPLHF
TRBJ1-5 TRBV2 CASKMSNGNQPQHF
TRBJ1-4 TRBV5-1 CASSWGQGLEEKLFF
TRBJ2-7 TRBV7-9 CASSLGDSYSYEQYF
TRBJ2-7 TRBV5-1 CASSPGRGRVDYEQYF
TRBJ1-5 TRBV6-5 CASSVQGNSNQPQHF
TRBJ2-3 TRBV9 CASSPPQGERQYF